This T cell receptor beta chain emerged from a study of blood T cell repertoires in COVID-19. The CDR3 consists of 15 residues. V lost 3 bases and J 5 bases, leaving 14 bases between the germline ends. Germline V gene lookup returns CDR1 SGHTA and CDR2 FQGNSA. Produced via immunoSEQ multiplex PCR; TCRdb's table is partial and in-frame only. The data contain hundreds of thousands of clones, 85% to 90% of them seen just once; the ten biggest clones take up roughly 0.26%. The clonotype was recovered from a woman aged 18-30 years with acute or convalescent COVID-19. The sample comprised peripheral blood. V and J are TRBV7-2 and TRBJ1-5; D is ambiguous. In DNA, the CDR3 is TGTGCCAGCAGCTTGCTTGGGAGGGATCATCAGCCCCAGCATTTT. It specifies CASSLLGRDHQPQHF. Full variable domain (rest looked up from reference TRBV7-2 and TRBJ1-5): GAGVSQSPSNKVTEKGKDVELRCDPISGHTALYWYRQSLGQGLEFLIYFQGNSAPDKSGLPSDRFSAERTGGSVSTLTIQRTQQEDSAVYLCASSLLGRDHQPQHFGDGTRLSIL.